The TCR beta chain described here comes from a study of shared clonotypes between healthy human individuals. Study as a whole: In total, the donors were a couple of women and three men aged 18 to 49. Each donor's CD4 naive and CD4 memory cells filled three plates apiece, CD8 naive two, and CD8 memory one.

Naive CD8 cells comprised CD45RO-negative, CCR7-positively selected cells, excluding terminally differentiated effector memory CD45RA+ cells. An even split of each subset's genomic DNA across several immunoSEQ plates was performed. In the authors' methods: ImmunoSEQ output lacked quality scores and full-length reads, limiting matched filtering. TCRdb keeps only in-frame clones here, not all; method: immunoSEQ multiplex PCR. The V and J calls and clone size come from that table; D and trimming were worked out from the DNA. The table includes some 630,000 clones, approximately 96% detected once. Concerning this clone itself: The same CDR3 can be traced to other DNA sequences in this sample.

With 6 bases removed from V and 4 bases from J, the gap between germline ends came to 7 bases. The CDR3 runs to 11 residues. The germline gives CDR1 WSHSY, CDR2 SAAADI. The chain links TRBV10-2 to TRBJ2-7, with D uncertain. The TCR originated in a woman aged 25-40 years in good health. The specimen sequenced was naive CD8+ T cells sorted from blood. The CDR3 nucleotides read TGCGCCAGCAGAGGCCTATACGAGCAGTACTTC. Translation gives CASRGLYEQYF.